This T cell receptor beta chain was obtained from a study of technical replicates of blood from a handful of donors. Germline V gene data show CDR1 as SGHTA and CDR2 as FQGNSA. The junction had 7 bases not matched to a gene; V was cut back by 0 bases and J by 5 bases. The CDR3 loop spans 16 amino acids. Assay: immunoSEQ multiplex PCR; the TCRdb copy retains only in-frame clones and omits some. The repertoire has 62,000 or so clones, about 87% of them found once; the top ten carry approximately 5%. This chain uses TRBV7-2 with TRBJ2-5; 9 bases line up with TRBD2. Sequenced: PBMCs. This TCR derives from a human donor in good health. Some clones in this sample may be carry-over from other donors' samples. The CDR3 DNA is TGTGCCAGCAGCTTAGCGTCCGCGGGAGGGTGGGAGACCCAGTACTTC. The encoded protein is CASSLASAGGWETQYF.